The 2 T cell receptor beta chains in this list originate from one sample, sequenced in a study of response to subunit inactivated influenza vaccine. Via MiXCR, TCRdb re-called the RT-PCR reads, giving one row per CDR3 protein. The repertoire consists of about 160,000 distinct CDR3 sequences, with roughly a tenth occurring once and the leading ten covering around 12%. This specimen was non-naive T cells sorted from PBMCs, taken 45 days after vaccination. Receptors originate from a man aged 50-59 years who received an inactivated influenza vaccine.

The chain is built from TRBV7-2 and TRBJ2-5, with 9 nucleotides matching TRBD2. V trimming: 5 bases; J trimming: 10 bases; junction bases outside the gene matches: 8. Looked up from germline, CDR1 is SGHTA and CDR2 is FQGNSA. The CDR3 totals 13 residues. Written as DNA, the CDR3 is TGTGCCAGCAGCATTAGCGGGGGTCGGGGCCAGTACTTC. Its translation: CASSISGGRGQYF.

This clonotype turned up a few times. The V gene is TRBV7-3, the J gene TRBJ2-1, with D possibly matching TRBD1 (5 bases). Trimming stripped 5 bases from V and 4 bases from J, with 15 bases between. The germline CDR1 and CDR2 sequences are SGHTA and FQGTGA. This CDR3 spans 15 amino acids. The CDR3 reads CASSQQVAAYNEQFF. DNA of the CDR3: TGTGCCAGCAGCCAACAGGTAGCAGCATACAATGAGCAGTTCTTC.